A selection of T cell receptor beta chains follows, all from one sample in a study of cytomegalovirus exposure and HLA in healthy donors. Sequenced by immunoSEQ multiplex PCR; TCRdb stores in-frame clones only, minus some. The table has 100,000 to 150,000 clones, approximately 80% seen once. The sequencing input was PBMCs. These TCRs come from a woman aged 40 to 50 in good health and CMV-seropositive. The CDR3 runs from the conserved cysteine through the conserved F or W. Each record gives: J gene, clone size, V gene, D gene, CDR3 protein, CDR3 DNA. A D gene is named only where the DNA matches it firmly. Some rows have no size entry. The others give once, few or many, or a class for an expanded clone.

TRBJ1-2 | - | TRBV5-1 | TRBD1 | CASSLEGGDGYTF | TGCGCCAGCAGCTTGGAAGGGGGCGATGGCTACACCTTC
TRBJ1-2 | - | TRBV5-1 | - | CASSFGGGNYGYTF | TGCGCCAGCAGCTTCGGGGGAGGTAACTATGGCTACACCTTC
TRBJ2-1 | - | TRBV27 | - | CASSLSSGEQFF | TGTGCCAGCAGTTTATCGAGCGGGGAGCAGTTCTTC
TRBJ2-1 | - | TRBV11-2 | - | CASSLIVTGKGEQFF | TGTGCCAGCAGCTTAATAGTTACAGGGAAAGGTGAGCAGTTCTTC
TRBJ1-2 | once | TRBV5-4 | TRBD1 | CASSLQGLGYTF | TGTGCCAGCAGCTTACAGGGGTTGGGCTACACCTTC
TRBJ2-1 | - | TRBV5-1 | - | CASSLRTTSYNEQFF | TGCGCCAGCAGCCTTAGGACTACTTCCTACAATGAGCAGTTCTTC
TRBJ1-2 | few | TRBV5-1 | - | CASAGLPGDYGYTF | TGCGCCAGCGCAGGTCTCCCAGGGGACTATGGCTACACCTTC
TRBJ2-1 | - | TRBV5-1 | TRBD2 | CASSLSGGNEQFF | TGCGCCAGCAGCTTAAGCGGGGGGAATGAGCAGTTCTTC
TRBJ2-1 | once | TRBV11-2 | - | CASSLDWGDEQFF | TGTGCCAGCAGCTTAGATTGGGGGGATGAGCAGTTCTTC
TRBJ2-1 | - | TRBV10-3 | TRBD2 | CAIKSTSGSGDEQFF | TGTGCCATCAAATCCACTAGCGGGAGTGGAGATGAGCAGTTCTTC
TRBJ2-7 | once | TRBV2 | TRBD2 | CASGFGSGSFEQYF | TGTGCCAGCGGATTTGGTAGCGGGAGCTTCGAGCAGTACTTC
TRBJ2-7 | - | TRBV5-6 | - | CASSLAGVAYEQYF | TGTGCCAGCAGCTTGGCTGGAGTTGCCTACGAGCAGTACTTC
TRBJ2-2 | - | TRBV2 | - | CASSSSRRGTGELFF | TGTGCCAGCAGCTCCTCACGGCGAGGCACCGGGGAGCTGTTTTTT
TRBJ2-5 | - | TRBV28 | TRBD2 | CASSPLAGVRETQYF | TGTGCCAGCAGTCCACTAGCGGGAGTCCGAGAGACCCAGTACTTC
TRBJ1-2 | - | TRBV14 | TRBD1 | CASSQGMEGQVYGYTF | TGTGCCAGCAGCCAAGGAATGGAGGGACAGGTCTATGGCTACACCTTC
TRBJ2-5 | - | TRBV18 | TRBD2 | CASSSVAGPQETQYF | TGTGCCAGCTCATCCGTAGCGGGACCTCAAGAGACCCAGTACTTC
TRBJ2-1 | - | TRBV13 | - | CASSSRTTLYNEQFF | TGTGCCAGCAGCAGCAGGACTACCCTCTACAATGAGCAGTTCTTC
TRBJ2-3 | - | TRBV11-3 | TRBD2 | CASSLGLAGNTQYF | TGTGCCAGCAGCTTAGGGCTAGCGGGGAATACGCAGTATTTT
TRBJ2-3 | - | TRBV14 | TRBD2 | CASSQASGRRGGTDTQYF | TGTGCCAGCAGCCAAGCAAGCGGGAGGCGGGGGGGCACAGATACGCAGTATTTT
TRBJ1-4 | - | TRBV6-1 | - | CASGQSDEEKLFF | TGTGCCAGCGGGCAGTCCGATGAAGAAAAACTGTTTTTT